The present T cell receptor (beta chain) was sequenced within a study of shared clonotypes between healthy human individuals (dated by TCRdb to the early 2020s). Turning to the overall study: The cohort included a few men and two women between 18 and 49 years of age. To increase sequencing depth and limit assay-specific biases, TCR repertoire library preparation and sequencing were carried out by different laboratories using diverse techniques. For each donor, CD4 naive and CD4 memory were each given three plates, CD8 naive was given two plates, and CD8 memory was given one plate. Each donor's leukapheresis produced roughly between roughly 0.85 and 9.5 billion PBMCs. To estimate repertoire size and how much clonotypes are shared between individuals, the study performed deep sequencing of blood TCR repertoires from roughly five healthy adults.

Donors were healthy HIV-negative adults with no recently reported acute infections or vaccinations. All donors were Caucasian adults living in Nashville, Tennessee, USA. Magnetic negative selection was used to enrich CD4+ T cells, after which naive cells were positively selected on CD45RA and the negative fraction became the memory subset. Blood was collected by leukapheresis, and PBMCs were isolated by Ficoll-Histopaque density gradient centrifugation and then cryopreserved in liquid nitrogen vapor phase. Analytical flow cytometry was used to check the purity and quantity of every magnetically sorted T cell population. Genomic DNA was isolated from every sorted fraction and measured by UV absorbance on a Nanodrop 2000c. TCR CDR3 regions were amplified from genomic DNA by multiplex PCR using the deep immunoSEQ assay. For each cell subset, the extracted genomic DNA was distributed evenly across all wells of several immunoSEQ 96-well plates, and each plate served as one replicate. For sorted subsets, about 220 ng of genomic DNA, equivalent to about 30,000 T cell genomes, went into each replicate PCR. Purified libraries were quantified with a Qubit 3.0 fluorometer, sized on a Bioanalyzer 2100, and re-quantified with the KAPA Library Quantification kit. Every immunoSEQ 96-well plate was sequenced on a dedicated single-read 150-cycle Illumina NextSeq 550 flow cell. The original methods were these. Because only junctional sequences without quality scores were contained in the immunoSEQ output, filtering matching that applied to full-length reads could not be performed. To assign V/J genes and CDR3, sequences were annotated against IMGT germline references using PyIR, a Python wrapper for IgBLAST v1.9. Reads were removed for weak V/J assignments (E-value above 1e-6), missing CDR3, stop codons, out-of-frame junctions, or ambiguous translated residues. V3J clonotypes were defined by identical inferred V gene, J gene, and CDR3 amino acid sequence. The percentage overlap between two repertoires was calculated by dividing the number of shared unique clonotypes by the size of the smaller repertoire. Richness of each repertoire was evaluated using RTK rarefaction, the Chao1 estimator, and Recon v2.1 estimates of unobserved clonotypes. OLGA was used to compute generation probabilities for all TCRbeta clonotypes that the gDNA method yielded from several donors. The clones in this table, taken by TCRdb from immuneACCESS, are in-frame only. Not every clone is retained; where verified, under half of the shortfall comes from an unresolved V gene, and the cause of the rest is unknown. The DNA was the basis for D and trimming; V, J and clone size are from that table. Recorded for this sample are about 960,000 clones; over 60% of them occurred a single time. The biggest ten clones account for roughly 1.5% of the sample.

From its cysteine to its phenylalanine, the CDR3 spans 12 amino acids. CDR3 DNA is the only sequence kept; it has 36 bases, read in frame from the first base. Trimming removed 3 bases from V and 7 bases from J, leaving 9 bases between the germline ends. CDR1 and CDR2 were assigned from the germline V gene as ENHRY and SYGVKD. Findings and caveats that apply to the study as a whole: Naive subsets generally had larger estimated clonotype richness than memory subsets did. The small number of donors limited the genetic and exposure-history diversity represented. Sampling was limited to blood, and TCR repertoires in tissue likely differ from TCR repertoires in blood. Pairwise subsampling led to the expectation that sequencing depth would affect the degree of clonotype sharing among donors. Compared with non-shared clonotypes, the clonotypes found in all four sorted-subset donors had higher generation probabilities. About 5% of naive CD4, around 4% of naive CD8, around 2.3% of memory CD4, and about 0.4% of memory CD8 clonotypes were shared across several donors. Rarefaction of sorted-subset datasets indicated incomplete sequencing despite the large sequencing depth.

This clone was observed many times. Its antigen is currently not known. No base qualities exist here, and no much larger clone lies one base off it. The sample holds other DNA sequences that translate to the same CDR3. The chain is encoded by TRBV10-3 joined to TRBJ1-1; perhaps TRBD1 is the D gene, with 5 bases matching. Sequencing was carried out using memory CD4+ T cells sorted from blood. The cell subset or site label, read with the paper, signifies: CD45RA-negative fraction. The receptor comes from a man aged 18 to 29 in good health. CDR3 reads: CAISEGADEAFF. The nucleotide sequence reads TGTGCCATCAGTGAAGGGGCAGATGAAGCTTTCTTT.